Presented here are 3 T cell receptor beta chains from one specimen sequenced in a study of PD-1 blockade in classical Hodgkin lymphoma. Clones were sequenced by immunoSEQ multiplex PCR, and TCRdb holds only the in-frame ones, with some missing. The sample carries about 47,000 clones, more than 75% recorded once. Stated time point: cycle 4 day 1 (C4D1), after 5 to 7 weeks of nivolumab. Each patient relapsed following autologous stem cell transplantation, and prior brentuximab vedotin exposure differed. Material: peripheral blood mononuclear cells (PBMCs), obtained before the fourth cycle of nivolumab. The receptors were gathered from a human donor with classical Hodgkin lymphoma.

J is TRBJ2-1 and V is TRBV2, with unresolved D. The germline gives CDR1 SNHLY, CDR2 FYNNEI. Trimming removed 10 bases at V and 0 bases at J, with 13 bases between. CDR3 length equals 14 residues. The CDR3 loop reads CATTPRSSYNEQFF. The CDR3 nucleotides read TGTGCCACCACTCCGCGTAGCTCCTACAATGAGCAGTTCTTC.

V gene TRBV25-1 combines with J gene TRBJ2-3; 7 nucleotides line up with TRBD1. Germline V gene lookup returns CDR1 MGHDK and CDR2 SYGVNS. V was clipped by 3 bases and J by 2 bases; unmatched bases: 11. The CDR3 is made up of 17 amino acids. CDR3 amino acids: CASSDPRTGVNTDTQYF. The CDR3 DNA reads as TGTGCCAGCAGTGACCCAAGGACAGGCGTGAACACAGATACGCAGTATTTT.

The gene calls are TRBV12-5 and TRBJ1-1; D possibly corresponds to TRBD1 (5 bases). CDR1 and CDR2 (germline): LGHNT, FRNRAP. With 3 bases removed from V and 10 bases from J, the gap between germline ends came to 12 bases. The CDR3 contains 12 residues. The CDR3 loop is CASGFQGFGAFF. In DNA, the CDR3 is TGTGCTAGTGGTTTCCAGGGTTTTGGAGCTTTCTTT.